The 32 T cell receptor beta chains presented below share a single source sample, sequenced in a study of control samples from healthy donors and cancer patients. The table came from immunoSEQ multiplex PCR; TCRdb's copy has only in-frame clones and leaves some out. The profile shows about 83,000 clones, 91% of them singletons. Sequencing input: blood. Receptor source: a man between 25 and 39 years old in good health.

V is TRBV5-1 and J is TRBJ1-1; D is perhaps TRBD1 (5 bases). Germline loops: CDR1 SGHRS, CDR2 YFSETQ. V was pared by 0 bases and J by 4 bases, with 10 bases between. CDR3 size: 14 residues. The CDR3 nucleotides are TGCGCCAGCAGCTTGGGGGACCGGGCCACTGAAGCTTTCTTT. Protein product: CASSLGDRATEAFF.

This chain joins TRBV10-3 and TRBJ2-1; possibly TRBD2 for D (6 bases). Germline CDR1 and CDR2: ENHRY and SYGVKD. The CDR3 covers 17 residues. Trimming left V 0 bases short and J 2 bases short, with 14 bases between. The CDR3 protein is CAISESRRDPPYNEQFF. The CDR3 nucleotides are TGTGCCATCAGTGAGTCGAGGCGGGACCCTCCCTACAATGAGCAGTTCTTC.

The V call is TRBV5-1, the J call TRBJ1-1, with TRBD1 as a possible D gene (6 bases). Trimming stripped 1 base from V and 7 bases from J, with 14 bases between. The CDR3 is 14 residues long. CDR1 is SGHRS, CDR2 YFSETQ, per germline. CDR3 in DNA: TGCGCCAGCAGCTTGAGGGGGTCTGGGGGTGAAGCTTTCTTT. It specifies CASSLRGSGGEAFF.

V usage is TRBV5-8 and J usage is TRBJ2-7; D ambiguous. V dropped 0 bases and J dropped 0 bases, with 10 bases sitting between them. The CDR3 loop spans 15 amino acids. Germline CDR1 SGHTS, CDR2 YDEGEE. DNA of the CDR3: TGTGCCAGCAGCTTGGGCCCAAACCCCTCCTACGAGCAGTACTTC. Protein sequence: CASSLGPNPSYEQYF.

As concerns this clone: A read error may produce the germline difference seen at one junction end. The V call is TRBV28, the J call TRBJ2-2; tentative D call: TRBD2 (6 bases). This CDR3 region has 15 residues. Germline V gene data show CDR1 as MDHEN and CDR2 as SYDVKM. This CDR3 is CASSPGTHRTGGLFF. In DNA, the CDR3 is TGTGCCAGTTCACCGGGGACTCACCGTACCGGGGGGCTGTTTTTT. Complete variable domain (other parts from reference TRBV28 and TRBJ2-2): DVKVTQSSRYLVKRTGEKVFLECVQDMDHENMFWYRQDPGLGLRLIYFSYDVKMKEKGDIPEGYSVSREKKERFSLILESASTNQTSMYLCASSPGTHRTGGLFFGEGSRLTVL.

The CDR3 is CASSSMEIPGPNYGYTF. The CDR3 DNA is TGTGCCAGCAGCTCAATGGAGATCCCGGGCCCTAACTATGGCTACACCTTC. The chain has TRBV9 and TRBJ1-2; no firm D call. The ends were cut back, 4 bases at V and 0 bases at J, with 19 bases in the middle. The germline CDR1 and CDR2 sequences are SGDLS and YYNGEE. The CDR3 sequence is 17 residues long.

This sequence joins TRBV5-8 and TRBJ2-7; D is perhaps TRBD1 or TRBD2 (5 bases each). Germline CDR1 is SGHTS and CDR2 is YDEGEE. V lost 3 bases and J lost 12, with 25 bases in between. The CDR3 is 15 residues long. This CDR3 reads CASSSNYVPGQGPYF. Here the CDR3 DNA reads TGTGCCAGCAGCTCCAACTACGTCCCGGGGCAGGGTCCGTACTTC. Using reference TRBV5-8 and TRBJ2-7 for the parts outside the CDR3, the full variable domain is EAGVTQSPTHLIKTRGQQATLRCSPISGHTSVYWYQQALGLGLQFLLWYDEGEERNRGNFPPRFSGRQFPNYSSELNVNALELEDSALYLCASSSNYVPGQGPYFGPGTRLTVT.

The V gene is TRBV19, the J gene TRBJ2-3; 15 nucleotides agree with TRBD2. The CDR3 consists of 16 residues. V gave up 8 bases and J gave up 1 base; unmatched junction bases: 4. Germline V gives CDR1 LNHDA, CDR2 SQIVND (reference sequence). The CDR3 nucleotides are TGTGCCAGTCGGACTAGCGGGAGGGATGGCACAGATACGCAGTATTTT. Protein sequence: CASRTSGRDGTDTQYF.

The chain employs TRBV6-4 and TRBJ1-1; D remains unclear. CDR1 MRHNA and CDR2 SNTAGT come from the germline V gene. Trimming stripped 6 bases from V and 1 base from J, with 9 bases between. This CDR3 region has 13 residues. The CDR3 here is CASRMGANTEAFF. The CDR3 DNA is TGTGCCAGCAGAATGGGCGCGAACACTGAAGCTTTCTTT.

This clone was seen a single time. The chain couples TRBV9 to TRBJ2-1, with D maybe TRBD1 (6 bases). V was trimmed by 3 bases and J by 6 bases, leaving 16 bases between them. Germline V lookup: CDR1 SGDLS, CDR2 YYNGEE. The length of the CDR3 is 15 residues. The CDR3 DNA reads TGTGCCAGCAGCGGAACAGGGTACAACTTCAATGAGCAGTTCTTC. This codes for CASSGTGYNFNEQFF.

The chain combines TRBV10-3 with TRBJ2-3, with D possibly called TRBD1 or TRBD2 (5 bases each). The CDR3 runs 16 residues. V was shortened by 4 bases and J by 2 bases, with 16 bases between the two germline ends. The germline CDR1 and CDR2 sequences are ENHRY and SYGVKD. The CDR3 DNA sequence: TGTGCCATCAGTGTCCGGGGCAGAGGAGTCACAGATACGCAGTATTTT. It specifies CAISVRGRGVTDTQYF.

This clone occurred once. This rearrangement joins TRBV13 to TRBJ2-7, with 12 nucleotides matching TRBD1. Germline lookup yields CDR1 PRHDT and CDR2 FYEKMQ (reference sequence). The ends lost 6 bases at V and 4 bases at J; junction bases unmatched: 7. This CDR3 region has 15 residues. The CDR3 nucleotides read TGTGCCAGCAGTGCCGGGACAGGGGGCTTTTACGAGCAGTACTTC. It is translated as CASSAGTGGFYEQYF. Full variable domain (rest looked up from reference TRBV13 and TRBJ2-7): AAGVIQSPRHLIKEKRETATLKCYPIPRHDTVYWYQQGPGQDPQFLISFYEKMQSDKGSIPDRFSAQQFSDYHSELNMSSLELGDSALYFCASSAGTGGFYEQYFGPGTRLTVT.

J is TRBJ2-7 and V is TRBV30; 12 bases line up with TRBD1. The CDR3 has 14 residues. Trimming at V came to 2 bases and at J to 5 bases, leaving 4 bases not matched to a gene. The germline V gene has CDR1 GTSNPN and CDR2 SVGIG (reference sequence). The CDR3 spells CAWSRGQGAHEQYF. The CDR3 DNA follows: TGTGCCTGGAGTAGGGGACAGGGGGCTCACGAGCAGTACTTC.

The V call is TRBV28, the J call TRBJ1-1, with TRBD1 as a possible D gene (5 bases). V was cut by 6 bases and J by 3 bases, with 23 bases left in between. The CDR3 is made up of 17 amino acids. Germline V gene data show CDR1 as MDHEN and CDR2 as SYDVKM. CDR3 coding DNA: TGTGCCAGCAGGCTAGGTAGCGGACCTAGAGGGGACACTGAAGCTTTCTTT. Residues: CASRLGSGPRGDTEAFF.

The CDR3 reads CASSYSDRASQETQYF. The CDR3 DNA is TGTGCCAGCAGTTACTCGGACAGAGCCAGCCAAGAGACCCAGTACTTC. The chain uses TRBV6-5 and TRBJ2-5, with TRBD1 as a possible D gene (6 bases). The germline gives CDR1 MNHEY, CDR2 SVGAGI. Trimming removed 0 bases at V and 1 base at J, with 12 bases between. This CDR3 contains 16 residues.

V is TRBV4-1 and J is TRBJ1-1, with D possibly being TRBD1 (6 bases). Germline assignment: CDR1 MGHRA and CDR2 YSYEKL. The CDR3 length is 16 residues. V was trimmed by 3 bases and J by 2 bases, leaving 16 bases between them. The CDR3 here is CASSHWAGTPNTEAFF. Written as DNA, the CDR3 is TGCGCCAGCAGCCATTGGGCCGGGACACCAAACACTGAAGCTTTCTTT.

The J gene is TRBJ2-5, the V gene TRBV28, with 9 bases fitting TRBD2. Germline V CDR1 and CDR2: MDHEN, SYDVKM. Trimming cost V 3 bases and J 1 base; bases outside gene matches: 0. The CDR3 length is 14 residues. The CDR3 DNA reads TGTGCCAGCAGTTTGACTAGCGGCCAAGAGACCCAGTACTTC. The encoded protein is CASSLTSGQETQYF.

A few counts support this clone. The chain recombines TRBV3-1 (or the pseudogene TRBV3-2) with TRBJ1-5, with D unresolved. The CDR3 covers 15 residues. Looked up from germline, CDR1 is LGHDT and CDR2 is YNNKEL (reference sequence). Between the trimmed V and J ends, which lost 0 bases and 9 bases, there was a span of 15 bases. In DNA, the CDR3 is TGTGCCAGCAGCCAAGATTCCCGAGGCACGGGGCCCCAGCATTTT. This codes for CASSQDSRGTGPQHF.

The rearrangement joins TRBV27 to TRBJ2-3; TRBD2 aligns across 8 bases. Germline CDR1 reads MNHEY; CDR2 reads SMNVEV (reference sequence). This CDR3 is built from 16 residues. V lost 5 bases to trimming and J lost 1 base; unmatched junction nucleotides: 8. The CDR3 region is CASSPTRGGRTDTQYF. Written as DNA, the CDR3 is TGTGCCAGCAGTCCCACCCGCGGGGGGCGCACAGATACGCAGTATTTT.

The rearrangement joins TRBV4-1 to TRBJ2-2, with TRBD2 matching over 8 bases. Germline V gene lookup returns CDR1 MGHRA and CDR2 YSYEKL. J was trimmed by 4 bases and V by 1 base; bases with no gene match: 5. The CDR3 consists of 16 residues. DNA of the CDR3: TGCGCCAGCAGCCAAGCCCGGGGGGGCGGCACCGGGGAGCTGTTTTTT. Its translation: CASSQARGGGTGELFF.

This chain joins TRBV7-2 and TRBJ1-5; TRBD1 might be the D (5 bases). Trimming pared 0 bases from V and 10 bases from J, leaving 13 bases between. CDR1 is SGHTA, CDR2 FQGNSA, per germline. The CDR3 is 14 amino acids. Here the CDR3 DNA reads TGTGCCAGCAGCTTAGCGGTGACAGTTACCCCCCAGCATTTT. This encodes CASSLAVTVTPQHF.

The rearrangement joins TRBV9 to TRBJ2-2, with D unresolved. Trimming took 3 bases from V and 0 from J, leaving 6 bases between them. CDR1 and CDR2 (germline): SGDLS, YYNGEE. The CDR3 contains 14 residues. The CDR3 nucleotides read TGTGCCAGCAGCGCCCCATCGAACACCGGGGAGCTGTTTTTT. Its translation: CASSAPSNTGELFF. Drawing the rest from reference TRBV9 and TRBJ2-2, the complete variable domain is DSGVTQTPKHLITATGQRVTLRCSPRSGDLSVYWYQQSLDQGLQFLIQYYNGEERAKGNILERFSAQQFPDLHSELNLSSLELGDSALYFCASSAPSNTGELFFGEGSRLTVL.

The CDR3 DNA reads TGTGCCAGCAGCCTTCAAGGGGTGGAGGGGATTAACTATGGCTACACCTTC. Translation: CASSLQGVEGINYGYTF. The chain couples TRBV3-1 (or the pseudogene TRBV3-2) to TRBJ1-2; D might be TRBD1 (5 bases). In germline, CDR1 is LGHDT, CDR2 YNNKEL (reference sequence). CDR3 length: 17 amino acids. Deletions cut 4 bases from V and 1 base from J, with 19 bases between.

J is TRBJ1-3 and V is TRBV7-2; a weak D match, TRBD1 (5 bases). The length of the CDR3 is 15 residues. Trimming removed 2 bases from V and 4 bases from J, with 12 bases in between. Germline CDR1 reads SGHTA; CDR2 reads FQGNSA. CDR3 loop: CASSLSGVKGNTIYF. The DNA for the CDR3 is TGTGCCAGCAGCTTATCGGGGGTTAAGGGAAACACCATATATTTT.

As regards this clone: Other DNA sequences of this sample code for an identical CDR3. The rearrangement joins TRBV7-9 to TRBJ1-2, with D possibly TRBD1 on 6 matching bases. Trimming cost V 3 bases and J 1 base, with 9 bases left between them. The germline V gene has CDR1 SEHNR and CDR2 FQNEAQ (reference sequence). The CDR3 length is 14 residues. CDR3 sequence (DNA): TGTGCCAGCAGCTTGGCAGGGGTTAACTATGGCTACACCTTC. Translation gives CASSLAGVNYGYTF.

Here the CDR3 reads CSVEDSRFVEETQYF. The CDR3 DNA follows: TGCAGCGTTGAAGACTCCCGGTTTGTGGAAGAGACCCAGTACTTC. V and J are TRBV29-1 and TRBJ2-5; D not resolved. This CDR3 comprises 15 residues. The V gene lost 0 bases and the J gene lost 3 bases, with 14 bases spanning the gap. From germline, CDR1 is SQVTM and CDR2 ANQGSEA.

The V and J genes are TRBV14 and TRBJ2-5, with 10 bases fitting TRBD1. Germline V lookup: CDR1 SGHDN, CDR2 FVKESK. This CDR3 spans 13 amino acids. The ends lost 5 bases at V and 9 bases at J; junction bases unmatched: 6. The CDR3 sequence: CASSFWTGGAQYF. CDR3 DNA: TGTGCCAGCAGCTTTTGGACAGGGGGGGCCCAGTACTTC.

This sequence joins TRBV2 and TRBJ2-7; TRBD2 might be the D (6 bases). CDR3 length: 15 residues. CDR1 is SNHLY and CDR2 is FYNNEI in the germline V gene. V was cut by 7 bases and J by 0 bases, with 16 bases left in between. Written as DNA, the CDR3 is TGTGCCAGCAACTCCCGGGACTCCAGCTCCTACGAGCAGTACTTC. Translated: CASNSRDSSSYEQYF.

J is TRBJ1-1 and V is TRBV6-4; 8 positions agree with TRBD1. The V and J ends lost 6 bases and 11 bases, in that order; junction bases with no gene match: 14. CDR1 and CDR2 from the germline V gene are MRHNA and SNTAGT. The CDR3 has 14 amino acids. The CDR3 spells CASRALDRGGVAFF. DNA for the CDR3: TGTGCCAGCAGAGCACTCGACAGGGGCGGGGTGGCTTTCTTT.

The genes are TRBV30 and TRBJ1-3; 10 nucleotides match TRBD1. CDR1 is GTSNPN and CDR2 is SVGIG in the germline V gene (reference sequence). V shed 5 bases, J shed 2 bases, and the junction held 0 bases outside the gene matches. The CDR3 length is 13 residues. The CDR3 DNA sequence: TGTGCCTGGGACAGGGGGCCTGGAAACACCATATATTTT. Translating gives CAWDRGPGNTIYF.

The genes are TRBV24-1 and TRBJ2-1, with D possibly matching TRBD2 (6 bases). Germline CDR1 is KGHDR and CDR2 is SFDVKD. There are 15 residues in the CDR3. The V end lost 2 bases, the J end lost 8 bases, and 15 bases lay between the germline ends. CDR3 region: CATSDYGGREDEQFF. CDR3 nucleotide sequence: TGTGCCACCAGTGATTATGGGGGGAGAGAGGATGAGCAGTTCTTC.

V and J are TRBV12-3 or TRBV12-4 and TRBJ1-5; D unresolved. The CDR3 covers 13 residues. Trimming took 4 bases from V and 3 from J, leaving 7 bases between them. The CDR3 coding sequence is TGTGCCAGCAGTTGGCAGACCAATCAGCCCCAGCATTTT. Amino acids: CASSWQTNQPQHF.